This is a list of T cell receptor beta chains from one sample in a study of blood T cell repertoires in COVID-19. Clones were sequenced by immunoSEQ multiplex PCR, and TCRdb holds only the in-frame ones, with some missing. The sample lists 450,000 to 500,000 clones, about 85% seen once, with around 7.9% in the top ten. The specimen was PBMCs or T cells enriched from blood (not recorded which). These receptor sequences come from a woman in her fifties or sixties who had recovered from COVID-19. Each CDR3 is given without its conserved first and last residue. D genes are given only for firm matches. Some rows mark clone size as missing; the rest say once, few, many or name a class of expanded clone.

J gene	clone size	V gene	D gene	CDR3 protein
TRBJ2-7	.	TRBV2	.	ASSSSRGRSYEQY
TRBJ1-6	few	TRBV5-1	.	ASSSAGGLNSPLH
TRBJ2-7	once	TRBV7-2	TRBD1	ASSLGGTAYEQY
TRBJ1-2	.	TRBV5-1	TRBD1	ASSTGTGGFGGYT
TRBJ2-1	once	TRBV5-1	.	ASRPRGESYNEQF
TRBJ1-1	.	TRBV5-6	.	ASSLFGGMNTEAF
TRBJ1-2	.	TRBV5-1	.	ASSLVSLEGGGYT
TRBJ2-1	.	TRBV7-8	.	ATRQNPYNEQF
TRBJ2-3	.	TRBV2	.	ASRNQGSSTDTQY
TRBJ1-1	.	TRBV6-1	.	ASSVFPDRLMSNTEAF
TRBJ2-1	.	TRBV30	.	AWSLETTPYNEQF
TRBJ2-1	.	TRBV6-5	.	ASSTPGRGYNEQF